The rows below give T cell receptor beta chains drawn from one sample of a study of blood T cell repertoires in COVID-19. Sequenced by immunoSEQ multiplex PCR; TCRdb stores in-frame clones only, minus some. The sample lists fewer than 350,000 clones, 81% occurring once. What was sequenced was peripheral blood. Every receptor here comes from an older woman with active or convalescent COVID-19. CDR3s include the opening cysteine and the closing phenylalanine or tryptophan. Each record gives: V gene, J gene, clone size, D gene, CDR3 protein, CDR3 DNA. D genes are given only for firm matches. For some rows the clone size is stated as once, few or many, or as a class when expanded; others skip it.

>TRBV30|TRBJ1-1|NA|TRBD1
CAWNLGQVNTEAFF
TGTGCCTGGAACCTGGGACAGGTGAACACTGAAGCTTTCTTT
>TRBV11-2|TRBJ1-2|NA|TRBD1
CASSLNRGGGGYTF
TGTGCCAGCAGCTTAAATCGAGGGGGCGGTGGCTACACCTTC
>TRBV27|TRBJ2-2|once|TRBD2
CASSYPIPGLAGDTGELFF
TGTGCCAGCAGTTACCCTATCCCCGGACTAGCGGGGGACACCGGGGAGCTGTTTTTT
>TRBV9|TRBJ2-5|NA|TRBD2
CASSVGILAKETQYF
TGTGCCAGCAGCGTAGGGATACTAGCGAAAGAGACCCAGTACTTC
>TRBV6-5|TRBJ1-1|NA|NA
CASSFAGGRTEAFF
TGTGCCAGCAGTTTCGCGGGCGGAAGAACTGAAGCTTTCTTT
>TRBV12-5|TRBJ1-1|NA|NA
CASGLARTVRTEAFF
TGTGCTAGTGGTTTGGCTCGGACAGTTCGCACTGAAGCTTTCTTT
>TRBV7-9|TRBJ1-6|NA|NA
CASGGQIPLHF
TGTGCCAGCGGTGGACAAATTCCCCTCCACTTT
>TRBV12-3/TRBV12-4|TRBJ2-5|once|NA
CASNRGLAETQYF
TGTGCCAGCAACAGAGGACTCGCAGAGACCCAGTACTTC
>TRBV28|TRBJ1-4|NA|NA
CASSLQGGSEKLFF
TGTGCCAGCAGTTTACAGGGAGGGAGTGAAAAACTGTTTTTT
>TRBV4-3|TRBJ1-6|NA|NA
CASSQGIPGAYNSPLHF
TGCGCCAGCAGCCAAGGGATTCCCGGGGCCTATAATTCACCCCTCCACTTT
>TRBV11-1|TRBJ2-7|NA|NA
CASSLRSEQYF
TGTGCCAGCAGCTTACGGTCCGAGCAGTACTTC
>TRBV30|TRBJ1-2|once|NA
CAWSGVGYTF
TGTGCCTGGAGTGGAGTTGGCTACACCTTC
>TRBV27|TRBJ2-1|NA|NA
CASSPGRSGSYNEQFF
TGTGCCAGCAGCCCAGGGAGGTCAGGGTCCTACAATGAGCAGTTCTTC
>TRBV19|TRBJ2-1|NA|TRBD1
CASSIGQGSYNEQFF
TGTGCCAGTAGTATAGGACAGGGGTCCTACAATGAGCAGTTCTTC
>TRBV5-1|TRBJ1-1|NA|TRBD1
CASRKHTGQPNTEAFF
TGCGCCAGCAGAAAGCACACGGGACAGCCGAACACTGAAGCTTTCTTT
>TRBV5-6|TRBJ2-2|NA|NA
CASVVPGSGELFF
TGTGCCAGCGTCGTCCCAGGGTCCGGGGAGCTGTTTTTT
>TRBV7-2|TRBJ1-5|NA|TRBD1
CASSLEQGAGQPQHF
TGTGCCAGCAGCTTAGAACAGGGGGCGGGTCAGCCCCAGCATTTT
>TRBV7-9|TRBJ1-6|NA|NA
CASSLRTEGFYNSPLHF
TGTGCCAGCAGCTTAAGGACGGAGGGCTTCTATAATTCACCCCTCCACTTT
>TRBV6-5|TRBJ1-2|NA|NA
CASSPGPNYGYTF
TGTGCCAGCAGCCCAGGGCCTAACTATGGCTACACCTTC
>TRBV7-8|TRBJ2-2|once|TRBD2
CASSPTGRGASTGELFF
TGTGCCAGCAGCCCCACGGGGCGGGGGGCCAGCACCGGGGAGCTGTTTTTT
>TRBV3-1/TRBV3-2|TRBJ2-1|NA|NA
CASSPAGYNEQFF
TGTGCCAGCAGCCCCGCAGGGTACAATGAGCAGTTCTTC
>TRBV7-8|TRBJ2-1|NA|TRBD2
CASSQPSGGQNEQFF
TGTGCCAGCAGCCAACCTAGCGGGGGGCAAAATGAGCAGTTCTTC
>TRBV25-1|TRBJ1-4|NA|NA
CASVGPGGVKLFF
TGTGCCAGCGTGGGTCCCGGTGGAGTAAAACTGTTTTTT
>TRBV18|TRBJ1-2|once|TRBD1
CASSPRQGSNYGYTF
TGTGCCAGCTCACCAAGACAGGGCTCTAACTATGGCTACACCTTC
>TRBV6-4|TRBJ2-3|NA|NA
CASSDSGGFTDTQYF
TGTGCCAGCAGTGACTCTGGGGGGTTCACAGATACGCAGTATTTT
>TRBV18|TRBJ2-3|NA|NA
CASSLFDPTIRTDTQYF
TGTGCCAGCTCACTATTCGACCCGACAATACGCACAGATACGCAGTATTTT
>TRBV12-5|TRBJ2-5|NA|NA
CASGLVLGRGAFNVETQYF
TGTGCTAGTGGTTTGGTATTGGGTAGGGGCGCCTTCAATGTAGAGACCCAGTACTTC
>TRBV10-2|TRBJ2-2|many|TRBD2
CASSEDGLAGGPNTGELFF
TGCGCCAGCAGTGAGGACGGACTAGCGGGGGGGCCGAACACCGGGGAGCTGTTTTTT
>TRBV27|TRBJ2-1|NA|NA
CASSFAGTVSYNEQFF
TGTGCCAGCAGTTTCGCCGGGACTGTCTCCTACAATGAGCAGTTCTTC
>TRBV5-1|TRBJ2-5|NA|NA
CASRPHRLSGAPGGETQYF
TGCGCCAGCAGACCTCATCGACTGAGCGGAGCCCCAGGTGGGGAGACCCAGTACTTC
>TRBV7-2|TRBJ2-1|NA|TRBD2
CASSLAQSGGASYNEQFF
TGTGCCAGCAGCTTAGCGCAGAGCGGGGGGGCCTCCTACAATGAGCAGTTCTTC
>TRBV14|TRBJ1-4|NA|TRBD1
CASSQYRGTNEKLFF
TGTGCCAGCAGCCAATACAGGGGGACTAATGAAAAACTGTTTTTT
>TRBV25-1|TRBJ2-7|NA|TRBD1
CASTPGQGAGYEQYF
TGTGCCAGCACCCCAGGGCAGGGGGCGGGCTACGAGCAGTACTTC
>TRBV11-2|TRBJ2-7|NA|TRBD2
CASSSTSLPEQYF
TGTGCCAGCAGCTCGACTAGCCTCCCCGAGCAGTACTTC
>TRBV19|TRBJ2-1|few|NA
CASSIGGLGNEQFF
TGTGCCAGTAGTATTGGAGGGTTGGGGAATGAGCAGTTCTTC
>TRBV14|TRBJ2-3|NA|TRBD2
CASSKTLAGGPRDTQYF
TGTGCCAGCAGTAAAACACTAGCGGGGGGCCCCCGGGATACGCAGTATTTT
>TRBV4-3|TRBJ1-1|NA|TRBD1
CASSQDQGGVGAFF
TGCGCCAGCAGCCAAGATCAGGGGGGAGTCGGAGCTTTCTTT
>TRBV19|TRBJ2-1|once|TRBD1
CASSAGTEDNEQFF
TGTGCCAGTAGTGCCGGGACAGAAGACAATGAGCAGTTCTTC
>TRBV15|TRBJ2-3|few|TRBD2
CATRLAGVTDTQYF
TGTGCCACCAGACTAGCGGGGGTCACAGATACGCAGTATTTT
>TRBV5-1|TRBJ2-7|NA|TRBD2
CASSLNAGGGYEQYF
TGCGCCAGCAGCTTGAACGCGGGGGGCGGCTACGAGCAGTACTTC
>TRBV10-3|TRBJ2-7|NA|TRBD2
CAISPGLGSSYEQYF
TGTGCCATCAGCCCGGGACTAGGGTCCTCCTACGAGCAGTACTTC
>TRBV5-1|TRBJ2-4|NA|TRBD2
CASSLEGTSGDIQYF
TGCGCCAGCAGCTTGGAAGGGACTAGCGGGGACATTCAGTACTTC
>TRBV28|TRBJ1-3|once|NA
CASSSQPQGSGNTIYF
TGTGCCAGCAGTTCCCAGCCTCAGGGGTCCGGAAACACCATATATTTT
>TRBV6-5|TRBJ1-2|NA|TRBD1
CASSYDRDYGYTF
TGTGCCAGCAGTTACGACAGGGACTATGGCTACACCTTC
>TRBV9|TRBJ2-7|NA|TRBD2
CASSVDGGGRVYEQYF
TGTGCCAGCAGCGTAGACGGCGGGGGGAGGGTGTACGAGCAGTACTTC
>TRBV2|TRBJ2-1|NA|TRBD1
CASSELDREQFF
TGTGCCAGCAGTGAATTGGACAGGGAGCAGTTCTTC
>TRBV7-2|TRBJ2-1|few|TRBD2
CASSTFSGVYNEQFF
TGTGCCAGCAGCACCTTTAGCGGGGTTTACAATGAGCAGTTCTTC
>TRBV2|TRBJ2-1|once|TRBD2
CASRGLAGINEQFF
TGTGCCAGCAGAGGACTAGCGGGGATAAATGAGCAGTTCTTC
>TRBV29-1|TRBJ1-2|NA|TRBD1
CSAPGQGNGYTF
TGCAGCGCCCCCGGACAGGGGAATGGCTACACCTTC
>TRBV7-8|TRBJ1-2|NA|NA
CASSLYGGGYTF
TGTGCCAGCAGCTTATACGGGGGTGGCTACACCTTC